The following is a T cell receptor beta chain sequence with its context. No antigen is known for it. Base qualities are not recorded, but no much larger clone differs from it by a single base. Libraries were prepared through 5' RACE. TCRdb records Illumina HiSeq 2500 as the sequencer. The second PCR ran for roughly 6 to 11 cycles and used a J-beta primer mix along with a sample-barcoded 5' primer. Each TCR beta cDNA molecule received a unique molecular identifier from a template-switch 5' adaptor carrying 12 random nucleotides. Each sample yielded at least 2.5 million CDR3-containing paired-end reads. First-strand cDNA was synthesized from all RNA with the Mint cDNA synthesis kit, primed by a TRBC-specific oligonucleotide. Following uracil-DNA glycosylase treatment, a first 18-cycle PCR with universal primers M1SS and BC2_uni_R was performed on all cDNA. The study's processing was this. Normalization of each sample was performed by random selection of 1 million high-quality reads, each carrying a distinct molecular identifier. Reads with shared molecular identifiers were discarded instead of being binned into consensus sequences. CDR3 identification, clonotype clustering and error correction used MiTCR with a Q25 quality threshold and the strictest error-elimination algorithm. Lower-bound total TCR beta diversity was estimated with a nonparametric unseen species model using Euler transformation. TCRdb took the public reads, trimmed them with fastp at Q25, ran MiXCR for clone calling and kept in-frame beta chains. Every CDR3 protein is listed once, alongside the most common genes and DNA of its rows. TCRdb assigned the V and J calls; the authors' analysis was not used. Recorded for this sample are 1.5 million to 2 million distinct CDR3 sequences; under 30% of them occurred a single time. The ten largest clones capture over 7% of the sample.

This record belongs to a study of blood T cells in healthy people across ages (dated by TCRdb to between 2015 and 2017). Regarding the complete study: In model experiments, template switching captured about one uniquely barcoded TCR beta cDNA molecule for every two T cells. Using deep sequencing normalized with unique cDNA molecular identifiers, the study measured how TCR beta repertoire diversity changes with age. The donors were divided into four age groups: young (average roughly 17 years), middle-aged (about 40), aged (approximately 62) and long-lived (more than 75). To avoid experimental bias, donors of different ages were spread randomly across the sequencing lanes. For two donors (one aged 18 to 30 and one aged 80 or older), the study analyzed two additional independent replicas of 1 million unique cDNA reads from the same blood draw. Findings and caveats that apply to the study as a whole: A strong correlation was found between observed TCR beta diversity and the percentage of naive T cells measured by flow cytometry. Because profiling used bulk unsorted PBMCs, naive and antigen-experienced compartments could not be compared conclusively. Estimates of total diversity from one million sequenced T cells were regarded as lower bounds and underestimates. The CMV infection status of donors was not known, potentially confounding age-related changes in expanded clonotypes. Compared with the aged group, the long-lived group had more naive CD4+ T cells, fewer expanded clones and increased TCR diversity, suggesting age selection. Observed TCR beta diversity per million T cells fell roughly linearly with age, and a significant reduction was already apparent by age about 43.

The junction shows trimming of 2 bases on V and 6 bases on J, and the gene matches do not reach 5 bases of it. The CDR3 runs 15 amino acids, cysteine and phenylalanine included. The retained sequence is limited to the CDR3, 45 bases, with the frame set at the first base. The germline V gene encodes CDR1 SEHNR and CDR2 FQNEAQ (reference sequence). Systemically healthy Caucasian individuals from Russia, 39 in total and aged about 6 to 95 years, were included as donors. Around 10 milliliters of peripheral blood were collected from each donor into EDTA-treated Vacutainer tubes. Ficoll-Paque density-gradient centrifugation was used to isolate PBMCs, with at least 6.5 million per sample. Trizol reagent was used to extract total RNA from PBMCs, with at least 6 micrograms per sample. The percentages of naive CD45RAhigh/CD27high T cells were determined by flow cytometry on a PBMC aliquot from every donor.

This chain joins TRBV7-9 to TRBJ2-1; 9 of the junction bases match TRBD1. This clonotype was sampled from a woman aged 30 to 39 in good health. The specimen sequenced was blood. The DNA reads TGTGCCAGCAGCTTACCGGACAGGGGAGGCAATGAGCAGTTCTTC. Its translation reads: CASSLPDRGGNEQFF.